The rows below give T cell receptor beta chains drawn from one sample of a study of cytomegalovirus exposure and HLA in healthy donors. Sequencing used immunoSEQ multiplex PCR; TCRdb keeps in-frame clones, though not all of them. The table lists fewer than 400,000 clones, 88% of them singletons. The sequencing input was PBMCs. The receptors were gathered from a man aged 25 to 40 in good health and CMV-seronegative. Both conserved end residues are part of each CDR3. The D gene is left open where the match is weak. Some rows mark clone size as missing; the rest say once, few, many or name a class of expanded clone.

>TRBV5-1|NA|TRBJ1-6|TRBD1
CASSFSGTAKSNSPLHF
TGCGCCAGCAGCTTCTCCGGGACAGCTAAATCTAATTCACCCCTCCACTTT
>TRBV4-1|NA|TRBJ2-7|NA
CASSPPDNPYEQYF
TGCGCCAGCAGCCCGCCGGACAACCCCTACGAGCAGTACTTC
>TRBV5-5|NA|TRBJ1-1|TRBD1
CASSIDGQGNTEAFF
TGTGCCAGCAGCATCGATGGACAGGGTAACACTGAAGCTTTCTTT
>TRBV10-1|NA|TRBJ2-1|TRBD2
CASSERTSGMNEQFF
TGCGCCAGCAGTGAAAGGACTAGCGGTATGAATGAGCAGTTCTTC
>TRBV7-9|NA|TRBJ2-3|NA
CASSLRGGISTDTQYF
TGTGCCAGCAGCTTAAGGGGGGGAATCAGCACAGATACGCAGTATTTT
>TRBV4-3|NA|TRBJ1-5|TRBD1
CASSQGDRGNQPQHF
TGCGCCAGCAGCCAAGGAGACAGGGGCAATCAGCCCCAGCATTTT
>TRBV9|NA|TRBJ1-4|TRBD1
CARGQDFSTNEKLFF
TGTGCCAGAGGACAGGATTTCTCAACTAATGAAAAACTGTTTTTT
>TRBV27|NA|TRBJ2-2|TRBD2
CASSVAGSNTGELFF
TGTGCCAGCAGTGTAGCGGGGTCGAACACCGGGGAGCTGTTTTTT
>TRBV7-9|once|TRBJ2-2|TRBD1
CASSLGTGRTGELFF
TGTGCCAGCAGCCTCGGGACAGGGAGGACCGGGGAGCTGTTTTTT
>TRBV6-4|few|TRBJ1-2|TRBD1
CASSPDGQGIFGYTF
TGTGCCAGCAGTCCGGATGGACAGGGGATTTTTGGCTACACCTTC
>TRBV4-1|once|TRBJ1-6|NA
CASSQDWIRKASGNSPLHF
TGCGCCAGCAGCCAAGATTGGATCCGAAAAGCATCGGGGAATTCACCCCTCCACTTT
>TRBV7-2|NA|TRBJ1-6|NA
CASSYVYSSYNSPLHF
TGTGCCAGCAGCTACGTATACAGCTCCTATAATTCACCCCTCCACTTT
>TRBV29-1|NA|TRBJ2-7|TRBD2
CSVHFAGVSSYEQYF
TGCAGCGTTCATTTCGCGGGGGTAAGCTCCTACGAGCAGTACTTC
>TRBV7-9|NA|TRBJ1-1|NA
CASSLDAGTEAFF
TGTGCCAGCAGCTTAGACGCGGGTACTGAAGCTTTCTTT
>TRBV18|NA|TRBJ1-2|NA
CASSPGLNYGYTF
TGTGCCAGCTCACCGGGCCTGAACTATGGCTACACCTTC
>TRBV19|NA|TRBJ1-3|NA
CASFFPFGNTIYF
TGTGCCAGTTTTTTCCCTTTTGGAAACACCATATATTTT
>TRBV5-1|NA|TRBJ2-1|TRBD1
CASSWTGSNEQFF
TGCGCCAGCAGCTGGACAGGGTCCAATGAGCAGTTCTTC
>TRBV6-5|NA|TRBJ1-1|NA
CASSYFSAGEAFF
TGTGCCAGCAGTTACTTCTCGGCAGGTGAAGCTTTCTTT
>TRBV11-2|NA|TRBJ2-2|TRBD1
CASSLRQGTPNTGELFF
TGTGCCAGCAGCCTAAGACAGGGAACCCCGAACACCGGGGAGCTGTTTTTT
>TRBV7-9|NA|TRBJ2-4|NA
CASSFELPAKNIQYF
TGTGCCAGCAGCTTCGAGCTCCCAGCCAAAAACATTCAGTACTTC
>TRBV6-5|once|TRBJ1-2|NA
CASSFQVREGYTF
TGTGCCAGCAGTTTCCAGGTCCGAGAGGGCTACACCTTC
>TRBV6-1|once|TRBJ2-3|TRBD1
CASSSGGNTQYF
TGTGCCAGCAGTTCAGGGGGTAATACGCAGTATTTT
>TRBV13|NA|TRBJ2-7|TRBD1
CASSSTGDRTYEQYF
TGTGCCAGCAGCTCGACCGGGGACAGGACCTACGAGCAGTACTTC
>TRBV30|NA|TRBJ2-1|TRBD2
CAWSTLWTSGGPSEQFF
TGTGCCTGGAGCACTTTGTGGACTAGCGGGGGGCCCAGTGAGCAGTTCTTC
>TRBV10-1|NA|TRBJ2-1|NA
CASSESAAGAISTEQFF
TGCGCCAGCAGTGAGTCTGCGGCGGGGGCAATATCGACTGAGCAGTTCTTC
>TRBV11-2|NA|TRBJ2-2|TRBD1
CASSSTRNRGHGELFF
TGTGCCAGCAGCTCCACCCGAAACAGGGGGCACGGGGAGCTGTTTTTT
>TRBV25-1|NA|TRBJ1-2|TRBD1
CASSARDRGSGGYTF
TGTGCCAGCAGTGCTCGGGACAGGGGATCAGGAGGCTACACCTTC
>TRBV7-9|NA|TRBJ2-1|TRBD2
CASSLAHISGGTYNEQFF
TGTGCCAGCAGCTTAGCGCATATTAGCGGGGGGACTTACAATGAGCAGTTCTTC
>TRBV5-4|once|TRBJ2-1|NA
CASSVDLNNEQFF
TGTGCCAGCAGCGTGGACCTAAACAATGAGCAGTTCTTC
>TRBV2|NA|TRBJ2-1|TRBD2
CASSELAGDSNEQFF
TGTGCCAGCAGTGAACTAGCGGGGGATAGCAATGAGCAGTTCTTC
>TRBV18|NA|TRBJ1-1|NA
CASSPRTMNTEAFF
TGTGCCAGCTCACCCAGGACAATGAACACTGAAGCTTTCTTT
>TRBV19|NA|TRBJ2-7|TRBD2
CASSALPGGLRLYEQYF
TGTGCCAGTAGTGCCCTCCCCGGGGGGTTAAGACTCTACGAGCAGTACTTC
>TRBV4-3|NA|TRBJ1-4|NA
CASSQVRGAREKLFF
TGCGCCAGCAGCCAAGTACGGGGGGCGAGAGAAAAACTGTTTTTT
>TRBV29-1|NA|TRBJ1-2|TRBD1
CSVEARDRNYGYTF
TGCAGCGTTGAGGCCCGGGACAGGAACTATGGCTACACCTTC
>TRBV7-9|many|TRBJ2-7|NA
CASSPLPGDSYEQYF
TGTGCCAGCAGCCCCCTGCCGGGGGATTCCTACGAGCAGTACTTC
>TRBV11-2|NA|TRBJ1-2|NA
CASSPPGYGYTF
TGTGCCAGCAGCCCCCCGGGATATGGCTACACCTTC
>TRBV5-6|NA|TRBJ1-2|TRBD1
CASSSGQGVRYGYTF
TGTGCCAGCAGCTCAGGACAGGGAGTACGGTATGGCTACACCTTC
>TRBV4-1|NA|TRBJ1-1|NA
CASSTGLYMNTEAFF
TGCGCCAGCAGCACAGGGCTGTACATGAACACTGAAGCTTTCTTT
>TRBV6-6|NA|TRBJ2-7|TRBD2
CASSLDLAGGYEQYF
TGTGCCAGCAGTTTAGATCTAGCGGGGGGATACGAGCAGTACTTC
>TRBV18|NA|TRBJ1-5|NA
CASSPRSGDLNNQPQHF
TGTGCCAGCTCACCACGTTCGGGGGACTTAAACAATCAGCCCCAGCATTTT
>TRBV13|NA|TRBJ1-3|NA
CASSLAAGGGNTIYF
TGTGCCAGCAGCTTAGCCGCAGGAGGGGGAAACACCATATATTTT
>TRBV11-3|NA|TRBJ1-6|NA
CASSRIPQASSYNSPLHF
TGTGCCAGCAGCCGGATCCCACAGGCGAGCTCCTATAATTCACCCCTCCACTTT
>TRBV18|NA|TRBJ2-7|NA
CASATLGHRDEQYF
TGTGCCAGCGCCACCCTGGGACATCGGGACGAGCAGTACTTC
>TRBV6-6|NA|TRBJ1-1|NA
CASSPRLEGDTEAFF
TGTGCCAGCAGTCCGCGGCTGGAAGGGGACACTGAAGCTTTCTTT
>TRBV29-1|NA|TRBJ2-7|NA
CSALGDSYEQYF
TGCAGTGCTTTGGGCGATAGCTACGAGCAGTACTTC
>TRBV30|NA|TRBJ1-6|TRBD1
CAGTGANNSPLHF
TGTGCCGGAACAGGGGCGAATAATTCACCCCTCCACTTT
>TRBV5-1|NA|TRBJ2-5|TRBD2
CASSLAGGTQETQYF
TGCGCCAGCAGCTTGGCGGGGGGGACCCAAGAGACCCAGTACTTC
>TRBV19|NA|TRBJ1-2|NA
CASSIIPTPNYGYTF
TGTGCCAGTAGTATAATACCGACACCTAACTATGGCTACACCTTC
>TRBV27|NA|TRBJ2-7|NA
CASSFRKTGTRRPMTYEQYF
TGTGCCAGCAGTTTTCGAAAAACCGGGACAAGGCGCCCGATGACTTACGAGCAGTACTTC